This TCR beta chain was documented in a study of T-cell reconstitution after alpha-beta-depleted transplantation in children. Study-wide results and limits: Expanded graft clones numbering several hundred reportedly gave rise to alpha-beta T cells about two months after transplant. Surviving thymic progenitors and recipient T cells were the source of high TCRbeta diversity at day 60 in some patients. Newly generated T cells supplied most T-cell counts and diversity one year post-transplant.

Unique molecular identifiers were used to barcode this TCRbeta library. TCRdb reprocessed the PCR reads via MiXCR and lists one record per CDR3 protein. The sample records about 510,000 distinct CDR3 sequences, about an eighth being singletons. Germline V gene lookup returns CDR1 SGHRS and CDR2 YFSETQ. Trimming cost V 1 base and J 4 bases, with 6 bases left between them. The CDR3 spans 12 residues. This clonotype was picked up many times. What it binds is unknown. The rearrangement links TRBV5-1 to TRBJ2-7; D is ambiguous. The sequence was collected from a female patient between 2 and 10 years old who had a stem cell transplant for aplastic anemia, so the T cells may come from the graft donor. The sequencing here drew on PBMCs, mostly from graft donor cells, taken 180 days after TCRalphabeta/CD19-depleted stem cell transplant. In nucleotides, the CDR3 is TGCGCCAGCAGCTTGAACAGATACGAGCAGTACTTC. It yields the protein CASSLNRYEQYF. The full variable domain, with the rest looked up from reference TRBV5-1 and TRBJ2-7, is KAGVTQTPRYLIKTRGQQVTLSCSPISGHRSVSWYQQTPGQGLQFLFEYFSETQRNKGNFPGRFSGRQFSNSRSEMNVSTLELGDSALYLCASSLNRYEQYFGPGTRLTVT.